Below, one TCR beta chain is given with its context. What it binds is unknown. Exclusion of patients followed from uncontrolled infection, other autoimmune disease, pregnancy or lactation. The sample is drawn from a study of T cells in Graves' hyperthyroidism and ophthalmopathy. In the study overall: Peripheral blood was collected at initial diagnosis, before any treatment. Study observations and caveats: A model of 13 V-J features distinguished ophthalmopathy from stable hyperthyroidism.

Amplification of TCR beta CDR3 regions was performed using RNA transcripts as template. The primer set for the first-round RT-PCR of the TCR CDR3 was HTBI. Each CDR3 protein gets one entry after TCRdb re-called the multiplex PCR reads with MiXCR. Among 350,000 or so distinct CDR3 sequences listed, approximately 18% were seen once. The V gene's germline CDR1 is SGHRS and CDR2 YFSETQ. The CDR3 contains 15 residues. V lost 4 bases and J lost 5; bases outside the gene matches: 10. This sequence was found in a middle-aged woman with Graves' ophthalmopathy. Sequenced input: blood. The chain links TRBV5-1 to TRBJ2-7, with TRBD2 identical over 9 bases. The CDR3 region is CASSPAGGTLDEQYF. The CDR3 coding sequence is TGCGCCAGCAGCCCGGCGGGGGGGACCCTCGACGAGCAGTACTTC.